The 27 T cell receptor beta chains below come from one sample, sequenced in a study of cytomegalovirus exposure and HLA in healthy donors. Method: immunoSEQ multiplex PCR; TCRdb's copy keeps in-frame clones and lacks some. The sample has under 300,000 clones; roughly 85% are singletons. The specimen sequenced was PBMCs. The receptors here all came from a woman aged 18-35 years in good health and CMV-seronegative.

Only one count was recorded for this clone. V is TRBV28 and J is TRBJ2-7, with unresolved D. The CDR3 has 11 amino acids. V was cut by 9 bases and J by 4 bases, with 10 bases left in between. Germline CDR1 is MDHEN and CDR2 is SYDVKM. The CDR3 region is CASRGLYEQYF. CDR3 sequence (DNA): TGTGCCAGTCGCGGCCTGTACGAGCAGTACTTC.

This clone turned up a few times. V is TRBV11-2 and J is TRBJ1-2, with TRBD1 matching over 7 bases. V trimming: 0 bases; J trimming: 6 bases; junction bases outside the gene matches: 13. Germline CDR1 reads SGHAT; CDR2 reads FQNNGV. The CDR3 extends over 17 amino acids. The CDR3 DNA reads TGTGCCAGCAGCTTAGATGACCGAGGTTACAGGGGCGATGGCTACACCTTC. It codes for CASSLDDRGYRGDGYTF. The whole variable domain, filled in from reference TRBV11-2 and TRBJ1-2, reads EAGVAQSPRYKIIEKRQSVAFWCNPISGHATLYWYQQILGQGPKLLIQFQNNGVVDDSQLPKDRFSAERLKGVDSTLKIQPAKLEDSAVYLCASSLDDRGYRGDGYTFGSGTRLTVV.

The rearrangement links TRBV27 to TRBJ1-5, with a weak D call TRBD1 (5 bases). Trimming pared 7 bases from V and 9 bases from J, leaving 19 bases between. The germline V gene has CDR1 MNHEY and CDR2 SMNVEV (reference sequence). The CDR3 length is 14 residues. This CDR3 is CASNPTAKGRPQHF. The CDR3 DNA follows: TGTGCCAGCAACCCGACAGCTAAAGGACGGCCCCAGCATTTT.

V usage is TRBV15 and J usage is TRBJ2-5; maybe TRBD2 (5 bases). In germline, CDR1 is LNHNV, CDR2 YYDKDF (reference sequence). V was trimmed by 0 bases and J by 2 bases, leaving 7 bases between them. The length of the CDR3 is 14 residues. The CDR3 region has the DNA TGTGCCACCAGCAGAGATTCGGGACAAGAGACCCAGTACTTC. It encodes CATSRDSGQETQYF.

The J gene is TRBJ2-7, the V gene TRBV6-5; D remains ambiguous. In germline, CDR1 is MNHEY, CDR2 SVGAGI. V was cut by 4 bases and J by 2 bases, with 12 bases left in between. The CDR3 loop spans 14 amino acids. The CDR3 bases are TGTGCCAGCAGTTTTAGTCCAGGCCCCTACGAGCAGTACTTC. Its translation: CASSFSPGPYEQYF.

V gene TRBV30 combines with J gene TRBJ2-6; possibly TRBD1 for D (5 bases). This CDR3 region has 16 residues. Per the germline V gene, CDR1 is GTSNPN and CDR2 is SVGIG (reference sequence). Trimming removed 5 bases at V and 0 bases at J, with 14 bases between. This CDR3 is CAWSPGHSSGANVLTF. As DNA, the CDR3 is TGTGCCTGGTCCCCCGGACACTCCTCTGGGGCCAACGTCCTGACTTTC.

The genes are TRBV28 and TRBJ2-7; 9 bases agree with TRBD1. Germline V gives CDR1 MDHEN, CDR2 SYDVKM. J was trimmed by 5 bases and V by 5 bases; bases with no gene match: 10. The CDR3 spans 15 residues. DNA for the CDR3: TGTGCCAGCAGTCCTCCGGGACAGGGCGTTAACGAGCAGTACTTC. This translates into CASSPPGQGVNEQYF.

The CDR3 DNA follows: TGTGCCAGCAGCAGCAGGCTACTTTTAGCCAAAAACATTCAGTACTTC. As protein: CASSSRLLLAKNIQYF. This rearrangement joins TRBV5-6 to TRBJ2-4, with D unclear. CDR3 length: 16 amino acids. The ends were cut back, 4 bases at V and 0 bases at J, with 14 bases in the middle. Germline V lookup: CDR1 SGHDT, CDR2 YYEEEE. Full variable domain (missing parts from reference TRBV5-6 and TRBJ2-4): DAGVTQSPTHLIKTRGQQVTLRCSPKSGHDTVSWYQQALGQGPQFIFQYYEEEERQRGNFPDRFSGHQFPNYSSELNVNALLLGDSALYLCASSSRLLLAKNIQYFGAGTRLSVL.

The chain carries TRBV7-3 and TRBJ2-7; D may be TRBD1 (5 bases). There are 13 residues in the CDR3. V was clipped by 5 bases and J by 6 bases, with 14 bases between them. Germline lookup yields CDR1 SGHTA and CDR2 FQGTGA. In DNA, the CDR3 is TGTGCCAGCAGCCCCCGTGGGGCGCGCGAGCAGTACTTC. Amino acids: CASSPRGAREQYF.

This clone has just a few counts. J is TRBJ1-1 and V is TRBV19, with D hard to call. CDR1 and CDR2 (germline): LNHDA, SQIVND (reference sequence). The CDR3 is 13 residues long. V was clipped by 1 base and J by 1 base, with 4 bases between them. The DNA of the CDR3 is TGTGCCAGTAGTATAGGAGGGAACACTGAAGCTTTCTTT. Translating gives CASSIGGNTEAFF.

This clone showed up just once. DNA for the CDR3: TGTGCCAGCACCTTTTTTGTAGGGGCCGGAGAGACCCAGTACTTC. This codes for CASTFFVGAGETQYF. The genes are TRBV6-1 and TRBJ2-5, with D perhaps TRBD1 (5 bases). Trimming removed 7 bases at V and 4 bases at J, with 19 bases between. The CDR3 spans 15 residues. Germline assignment: CDR1 MNHNS and CDR2 SASEGT.

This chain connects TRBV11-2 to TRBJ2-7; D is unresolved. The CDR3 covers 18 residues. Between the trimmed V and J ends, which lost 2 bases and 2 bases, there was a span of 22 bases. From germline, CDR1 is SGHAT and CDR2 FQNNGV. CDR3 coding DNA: TGTGCCAGCAGCTTACCCAACCTTCGCGGCCAACATCCCTACGAGCAGTACTTC. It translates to CASSLPNLRGQHPYEQYF.

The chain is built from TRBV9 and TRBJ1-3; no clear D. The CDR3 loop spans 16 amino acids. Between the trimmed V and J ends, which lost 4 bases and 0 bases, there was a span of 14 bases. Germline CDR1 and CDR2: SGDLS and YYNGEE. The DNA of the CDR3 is TGTGCCAGCAGCATTAATCTTCCGAGCTCTGGAAACACCATATATTTT. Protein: CASSINLPSSGNTIYF. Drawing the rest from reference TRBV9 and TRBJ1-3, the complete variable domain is DSGVTQTPKHLITATGQRVTLRCSPRSGDLSVYWYQQSLDQGLQFLIQYYNGEERAKGNILERFSAQQFPDLHSELNLSSLELGDSALYFCASSINLPSSGNTIYFGEGSWLTVV.

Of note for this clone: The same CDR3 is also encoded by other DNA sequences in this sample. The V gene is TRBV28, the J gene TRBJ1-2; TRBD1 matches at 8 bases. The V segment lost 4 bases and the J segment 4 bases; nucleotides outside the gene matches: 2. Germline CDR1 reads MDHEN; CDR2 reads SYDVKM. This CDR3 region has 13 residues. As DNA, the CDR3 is TGTGCCAGCAGTTCAGGACAGGGCTATGGCTACACCTTC. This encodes CASSSGQGYGYTF.

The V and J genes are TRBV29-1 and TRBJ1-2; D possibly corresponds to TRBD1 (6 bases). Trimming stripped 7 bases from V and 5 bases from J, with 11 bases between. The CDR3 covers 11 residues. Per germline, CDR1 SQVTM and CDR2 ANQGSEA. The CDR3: CSALTGYGYTF. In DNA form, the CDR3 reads TGCAGCGCCCTAACAGGGTATGGCTACACCTTC.

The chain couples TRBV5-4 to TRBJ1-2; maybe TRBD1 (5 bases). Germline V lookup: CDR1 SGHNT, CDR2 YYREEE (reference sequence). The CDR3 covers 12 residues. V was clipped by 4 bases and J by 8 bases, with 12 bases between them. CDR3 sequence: CASSPRGYGYTF. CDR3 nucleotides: TGTGCCAGCAGCCCGCGGGGGTACGGCTACACCTTC.

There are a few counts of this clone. CDR3 nucleotides: TGTGCCACCCAATTGAGGGATTCACCCCTCCACTTT. Encoded protein: CATQLRDSPLHF. The J gene is TRBJ1-6, the V gene TRBV6-6; D unclear. Germline V gene sequence: CDR1 MNHNY, CDR2 SVGAGI (reference sequence). Trimming pared 10 bases from V and 8 bases from J, leaving 12 bases between. The CDR3 contains 12 residues.

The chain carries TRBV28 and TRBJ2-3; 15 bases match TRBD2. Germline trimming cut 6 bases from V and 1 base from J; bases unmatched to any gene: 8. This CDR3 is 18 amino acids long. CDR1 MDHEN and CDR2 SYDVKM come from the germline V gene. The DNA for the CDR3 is TGTGCCAGCAGCCCTTGGACTAGCGGGAGGGCCGGCACAGATACGCAGTATTTT. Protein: CASSPWTSGRAGTDTQYF.

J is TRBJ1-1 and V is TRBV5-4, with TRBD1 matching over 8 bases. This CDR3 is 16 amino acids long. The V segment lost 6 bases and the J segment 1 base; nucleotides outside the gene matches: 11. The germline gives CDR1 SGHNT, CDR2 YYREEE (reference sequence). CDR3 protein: CASNQGQGRTNTEAFF. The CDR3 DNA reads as TGTGCCAGCAACCAAGGACAGGGCAGAACGAACACTGAAGCTTTCTTT.

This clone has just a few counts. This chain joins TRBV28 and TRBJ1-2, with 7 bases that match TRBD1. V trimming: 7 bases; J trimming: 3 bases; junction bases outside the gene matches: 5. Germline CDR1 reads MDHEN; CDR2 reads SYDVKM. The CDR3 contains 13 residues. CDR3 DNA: TGTGCCAGCACTCGGACAGGTGACTATGGCTACACCTTC. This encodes CASTRTGDYGYTF.

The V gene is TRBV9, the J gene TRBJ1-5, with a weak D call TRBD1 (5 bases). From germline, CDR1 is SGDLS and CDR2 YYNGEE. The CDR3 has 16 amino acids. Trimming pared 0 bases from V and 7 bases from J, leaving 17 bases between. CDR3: CASSVGWGREEQPQHF. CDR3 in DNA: TGTGCCAGCAGCGTAGGGTGGGGCAGGGAAGAACAGCCCCAGCATTTT.

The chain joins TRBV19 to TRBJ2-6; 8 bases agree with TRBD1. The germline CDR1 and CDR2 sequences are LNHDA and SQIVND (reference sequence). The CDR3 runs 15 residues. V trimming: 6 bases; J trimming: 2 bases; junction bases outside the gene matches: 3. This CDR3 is CASRPQGAGANVLTF. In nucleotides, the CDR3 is TGTGCCAGTAGACCACAGGGGGCTGGGGCCAACGTCCTGACTTTC.

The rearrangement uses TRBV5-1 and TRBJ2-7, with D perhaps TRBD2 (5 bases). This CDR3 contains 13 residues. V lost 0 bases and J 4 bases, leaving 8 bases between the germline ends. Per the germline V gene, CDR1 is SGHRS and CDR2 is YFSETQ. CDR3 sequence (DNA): TGCGCCAGCAGCTTGGAACGGGAATACGAGCAGTACTTC. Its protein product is CASSLEREYEQYF. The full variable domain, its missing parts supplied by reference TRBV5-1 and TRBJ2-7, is KAGVTQTPRYLIKTRGQQVTLSCSPISGHRSVSWYQQTPGQGLQFLFEYFSETQRNKGNFPGRFSGRQFSNSRSEMNVSTLELGDSALYLCASSLEREYEQYFGPGTRLTVT.

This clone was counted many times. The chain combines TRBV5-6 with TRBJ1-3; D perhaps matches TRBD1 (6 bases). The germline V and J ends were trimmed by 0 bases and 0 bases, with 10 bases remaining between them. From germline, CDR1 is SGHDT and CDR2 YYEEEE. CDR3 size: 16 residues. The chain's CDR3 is CASSLVTGLSGNTIYF. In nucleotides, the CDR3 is TGTGCCAGCAGCTTGGTGACAGGCCTCTCTGGAAACACCATATATTTT.

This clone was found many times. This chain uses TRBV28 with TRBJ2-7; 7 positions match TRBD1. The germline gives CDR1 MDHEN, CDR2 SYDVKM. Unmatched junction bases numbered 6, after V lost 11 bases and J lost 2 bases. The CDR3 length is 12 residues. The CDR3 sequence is CAVQGQTYEQYF. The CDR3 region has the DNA TGTGCCGTACAGGGGCAGACCTACGAGCAGTACTTC.

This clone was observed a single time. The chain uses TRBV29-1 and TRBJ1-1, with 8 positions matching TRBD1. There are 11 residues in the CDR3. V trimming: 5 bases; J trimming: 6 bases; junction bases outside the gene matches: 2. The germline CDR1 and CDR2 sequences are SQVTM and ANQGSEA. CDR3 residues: CSVQGAAEAFF. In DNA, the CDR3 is TGCAGCGTTCAGGGGGCTGCTGAAGCTTTCTTT.

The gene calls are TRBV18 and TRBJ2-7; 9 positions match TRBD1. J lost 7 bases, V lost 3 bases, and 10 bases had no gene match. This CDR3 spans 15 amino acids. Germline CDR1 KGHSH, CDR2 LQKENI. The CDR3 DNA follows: TGTGCCAGCTCACCCCCGACAGGGGGGGTAGGGGAGCAGTACTTC. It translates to CASSPPTGGVGEQYF.